This T cell receptor beta chain derives from a study of T-cell reconstitution after alpha-beta-depleted transplantation in children. Preparation of the TCRbeta library involved a method that used unique molecular identifiers. TCRdb recomputed calls from the PCR reads with MiXCR, one row per CDR3 protein. The data contain around 580,000 distinct CDR3 sequences, 23% of them singletons. Study conclusions and caveats: Roughly two months post-transplant, alpha-beta T cells reportedly originated from several hundred graft clones that had expanded.

With 5 bases removed from V and 5 bases from J, the gap between germline ends came to 7 bases. The CDR3 length is 12 residues. As to this clonotype: Its matching antigen is unknown.

The rearrangement links TRBV12-3 or TRBV12-4 to TRBJ1-5; D remains ambiguous. The input for sequencing was PBMCs, mostly from graft donor cells, taken 360 days after TCRalphabeta/CD19-depleted stem cell transplant. The TCR sequence derives from a boy less than two years old who had a stem cell transplant for acute myeloid leukemia, so the T cells may come from the graft donor. The CDR3: CASSGGDQPQHF. CDR3 in DNA: TGTGCCAGCAGTGGCGGGGATCAGCCCCAGCATTTT.